This T cell receptor (beta chain) was recovered during a study of OX40 agonist ivuxolimab in advanced cancers. Turning to the study itself: Earlier anti-PD-1, anti-PD-L1 or anti-CTLA-4 therapy was permitted; over 35% had received some.

Researchers took blood at baseline, on cycle 4 day 1, and on cycle 7 day 1. Sequencing used immunoSEQ multiplex PCR; TCRdb keeps in-frame clones, though not all of them. The repertoire holds approximately 70,000 clones, with roughly 80% as singletons. Germline loops: CDR1 SNHLY, CDR2 FYNNEI. V lost 5 bases, J lost 10 bases, and 8 bases stayed unmatched. The CDR3 is made up of 14 amino acids. The input for sequencing was CD4+ or CD8+ T cells sorted from blood, taken in a trial of the OX40 agonist ivuxolimab. The chain joins TRBV2 to TRBJ2-1, with 10 bases matching TRBD2. This sequence was found in an adult with an advanced solid tumor such as melanoma, head and neck, liver or kidney cancer. CDR3 sequence: CASSWTSGGREQFF. DNA of the CDR3: TGTGCCAGCAGTTGGACTAGCGGAGGAAGGGAGCAGTTCTTC.